These 4 T cell receptor beta chains were sequenced from one sample in a study of cytomegalovirus exposure and HLA in healthy donors. Primers: 60 Vbeta forward and 13 Jbeta reverse. The method was immunoSEQ multiplex PCR; TCRdb's version includes in-frame clones alone and lacks a portion of them. Counted here are about 120,000 clones, about 80% occurring once; the ten biggest clones make up roughly 5.9%. The specimen sequenced was PBMCs. These TCRs come from a woman in her thirties in good health and CMV-seropositive.

There are a few counts of this clone. This rearrangement joins TRBV6-6 to TRBJ2-3; 7 bases line up with TRBD1. CDR1 is MNHNY and CDR2 is SVGAGI in the germline V gene (reference sequence). The V segment lost 6 bases and the J segment 5 bases; nucleotides outside the gene matches: 8. This CDR3 comprises 14 residues. The CDR3 region has the DNA TGTGCCAGCAGCATCGGACCAGGGGGAGATACGCAGTATTTT. Protein: CASSIGPGGDTQYF.

The chain recombines TRBV18 with TRBJ2-2, with 8 bases fitting TRBD1. Germline assignment: CDR1 KGHSH and CDR2 LQKENI. The CDR3 loop spans 15 amino acids. The V gene end was trimmed by 4 bases and the J gene end by 6 bases; junction bases not matched to a gene: 7. CDR3 residues: CASSLDRASSGELFF. The CDR3 bases are TGTGCCAGCTCACTGGACAGGGCCTCGTCCGGGGAGCTGTTTTTT.

J is TRBJ2-6 and V is TRBV2; D may be TRBD1 (6 bases). This CDR3 is 17 amino acids long. The germline CDR1 and CDR2 sequences are SNHLY and FYNNEI. V lost 4 bases and J lost 0, with 13 bases in between. The CDR3 coding sequence is TGTGCCAGCAGTGTCCCAGGGGTCCTCTCTGGGGCCAACGTCCTGACTTTC. Translated, it gives CASSVPGVLSGANVLTF.

The chain carries TRBV10-3 and TRBJ1-4; D perhaps matches TRBD1 (5 bases). Germline V gene data show CDR1 as ENHRY and CDR2 as SYGVKD. Trimming cost V 3 bases and J 1 base, with 9 bases left between them. This CDR3 spans 15 amino acids. In DNA, the CDR3 is TGTGCCATCAGTGAAGGGGCAGAAACTAATGAAAAACTGTTTTTT. Amino acids: CAISEGAETNEKLFF.